These 16 T cell receptor beta chains came from one sample sequenced in a study of T cells in Graves' hyperthyroidism and ophthalmopathy. RNA transcripts yielded amplified TCR beta CDR3 regions. First-round RT-PCR of the TCR CDR3 relied on the HTBI primer set. TCRdb reprocessed the multiplex PCR reads with MiXCR, giving one entry per CDR3 protein. This sample carries hundreds of thousands of distinct CDR3 sequences, about 45% of them seen once, and the ten largest clones take about 7.2%. Sequenced input: peripheral blood or thyroid tissue (not recorded which). Every receptor here comes from an adult man with Graves' disease, either hyperthyroidism or ophthalmopathy (not recorded which).

V and J are TRBV14 and TRBJ1-2, with D hard to call. Trimming took off 1 base at V and 4 bases at J, with 13 bases between the two ends. CDR3 size: 15 residues. Germline V CDR1 and CDR2: SGHDN, FVKESK. CDR3 amino acids: CASSQGVGGPYGYTF. Here the CDR3 DNA reads TGTGCCAGCAGCCAAGGGGTCGGAGGGCCCTATGGCTACACCTTC. Based on the CDR3 plus reference TRBV14 and TRBJ1-2, the full variable domain is EAGVTQFPSHSVIEKGQTVTLRCDPISGHDNLYWYRRVMGKEIKFLLHFVKESKQDESGMPNNRFLAERTGGTYSTLKVQPAELEDSGVYFCASSQGVGGPYGYTFGSGTRLTVV.

Only a few counts were recorded for this clonotype. The chain has TRBV20-1 and TRBJ1-5; TRBD1 matches 8 bases. The ends lost 5 bases at V and 1 base at J; junction bases unmatched: 7. The CDR3 is 15 amino acids. Germline V gives CDR1 DFQATT, CDR2 SNEGSKA (reference sequence). Here the CDR3 reads CSAATGTGSNQPQHF. The CDR3 nucleotides are TGCAGTGCTGCGACCGGGACAGGAAGCAATCAGCCCCAGCATTTT.

The chain employs TRBV7-9 and TRBJ2-7; D remains unclear. The CDR3 has 14 amino acids. V was trimmed by 6 bases and J by 0 bases, leaving 12 bases between them. From germline, CDR1 is SEHNR and CDR2 FQNEAQ (reference sequence). The CDR3, as DNA: TGTGCCAGCAGTGCGAGCCCAGGCTCCTACGAGCAGTACTTC. This gives the protein CASSASPGSYEQYF.

This clonotype was observed at least ten times. The J gene is TRBJ1-3, the V gene TRBV7-9; D unclear. The CDR3 is 12 amino acids. Germline V CDR1 and CDR2: SEHNR, FQNEAQ (reference sequence). V lost 7 bases and J lost 4, with 8 bases in between. The CDR3 is CASTLGGNTIYF. The DNA for the CDR3 is TGTGCCAGCACACTCGGGGGAAACACCATATATTTT.

The chain carries TRBV7-9 and TRBJ1-1, with a weak D call TRBD1 (6 bases). Germline assignment: CDR1 SEHNR and CDR2 FQNEAQ (reference sequence). V was trimmed by 0 bases and J by 1 base, leaving 15 bases between them. The CDR3 totals 17 residues. The CDR3 here is CASSLALIEGENTEAFF. The CDR3 DNA reads as TGTGCCAGCAGCTTAGCCCTAATCGAGGGGGAGAACACTGAAGCTTTCTTT.

Concerning this clonotype: A read error may explain this, as a much larger clone is one base away. The chain joins TRBV24-1 to TRBJ1-5; maybe TRBD1 (5 bases). The CDR3 totals 14 residues. CDR1 is KGHDR and CDR2 is SFDVKD in the germline V gene. The V end lost 6 bases, the J end lost 6 bases, and 14 bases lay between the germline ends. Here the CDR3 reads CATSYSGLSQPQHF. The CDR3 nucleotides are TGTGCCACCAGTTATTCAGGGCTGAGTCAGCCCCAGCATTTT.

This clonotype was counted once. V is TRBV7-2 and J is TRBJ1-4, with a tentative D call TRBD1 (6 bases). The CDR3 totals 16 residues. V lost 4 bases to trimming and J lost 5 bases, with 17 bases between them. CDR1 and CDR2 (germline): SGHTA, FQGNSA. The CDR3 here is CASSSQTGQKNEKLFF. The CDR3, as DNA: TGTGCCAGCAGCTCTCAGACAGGACAAAAGAATGAAAAACTGTTTTTT.

This sequence joins TRBV7-2 and TRBJ1-1; no definite D call. V lost 5 bases to trimming and J lost 3 bases, with 13 bases between them. The germline V gene encodes CDR1 SGHTA and CDR2 FQGNSA. This CDR3 is 14 amino acids long. The CDR3 DNA reads TGTGCCAGCAGCCAAGGGTATTCGGACACTGAAGCTTTCTTT. Its protein product is CASSQGYSDTEAFF.

This clonotype was recorded once. The CDR3 DNA follows: TGCAGTGCTAGTCCTGGGACAGCAGAATTACAAGAGACCCAGTACTTC. Protein: CSASPGTAELQETQYF. V is TRBV20-1 and J is TRBJ2-5; 7 nucleotides line up with TRBD1. The CDR3 spans 16 residues. In germline, CDR1 is DFQATT, CDR2 SNEGSKA (reference sequence). The trim removed 3 bases at V and 2 bases at J, leaving 12 bases unmatched.

The rearrangement uses TRBV10-3 and TRBJ2-2; the D gene is possibly TRBD1 (6 bases). The V and J ends lost 6 bases and 1 base respectively, with 12 bases between them. CDR3 size: 15 residues. The germline V gene encodes CDR1 ENHRY and CDR2 SYGVKD. Written as DNA, the CDR3 is TGTGCCATCAGCACCGGGACACAGAACACCGGGGAGCTGTTTTTT. Its translation is CAISTGTQNTGELFF.

The chain has TRBV15 and TRBJ2-7; D is perhaps TRBD2 (5 bases). CDR1 is LNHNV and CDR2 is YYDKDF in the germline V gene (reference sequence). The CDR3 is 12 residues long. DNA of the CDR3: TGTGCTAGTTTGCCGGAGGTCTACGAGCAGTACTTC. This encodes CASLPEVYEQYF. Filled out from reference TRBV15 and TRBJ2-7, the complete variable domain reads DAMVIQNPRYQVTQFGKPVTLSCSQTLNHNVMYWYQQKSSQAPKLLFHYYDKDFNNEADTPDNFQSRRPNTSFCFLDIRSPGLGDTAMYLCASLPEVYEQYFGPGTRLTVT.

The chain couples TRBV25-1 to TRBJ1-2; D call uncertain. Trimming pared 8 bases from V and 2 bases from J, leaving 9 bases between. CDR3 length: 12 amino acids. Germline-derived CDR1 and CDR2 are MGHDK and SYGVNS. This CDR3 is CASWSENYGYTF. CDR3 DNA: TGTGCCAGCTGGTCAGAGAACTATGGCTACACCTTC.

This clonotype was counted at least ten times. The rearrangement uses TRBV12-3 or TRBV12-4 and TRBJ1-1; perhaps TRBD1 as D (5 bases). CDR3 length equals 14 residues. The V gene lost 6 bases and the J gene lost 5 bases, with 16 bases spanning the gap. DNA of the CDR3: TGTGCCAGCAGCCAAGTGCCGTGGGGGACTGAAGCTTTCTTT. This encodes CASSQVPWGTEAFF.

The V and J genes are TRBV7-8 and TRBJ1-1; D is unclear. Germline loops: CDR1 SGHVS, CDR2 FQNEAQ. CDR3 length: 17 residues. V lost 0 bases and J 3 bases, leaving 17 bases between the germline ends. CDR3 residues: CASSLAHPWVGDTEAFF. CDR3 nucleotide sequence: TGTGCCAGCAGCTTAGCCCATCCCTGGGTTGGTGACACTGAAGCTTTCTTT.

This clonotype came up many times. The CDR3 loop reads CASSTPRPGRETQYF. CDR3 nucleotides: TGTGCCAGCAGTACCCCCCGGCCGGGGCGAGAGACCCAGTACTTC. The chain couples TRBV7-8 to TRBJ2-5; possibly TRBD1 or TRBD2 for D (5 bases each). The CDR3 runs to 15 residues. Germline V CDR1 and CDR2: SGHVS, FQNEAQ. V was trimmed by 6 bases and J by 4 bases, leaving 18 bases between them.

This chain links TRBV7-9 with TRBJ1-2; TRBD1 matches at 12 bases. Unmatched junction bases numbered 14, after V lost 6 bases and J lost 9 bases. The CDR3 loop spans 16 amino acids. Germline-derived CDR1 and CDR2 are SEHNR and FQNEAQ (reference sequence). CDR3 region: CASSEGQGAPNVSYTF. Here the CDR3 DNA reads TGTGCCAGCAGTGAGGGACAGGGGGCGCCTAATGTTAGCTACACCTTC.